This TCR beta chain emerged from a study of cytomegalovirus exposure and HLA in healthy donors. General study findings and limits: Links to common viral pathogens appeared, in a later analysis, for several of the most significant clusters.

Germline loops: CDR1 LNHDA, CDR2 SQIVND (reference sequence). The CDR3 consists of 15 residues. Trimming shortened V by 3 bases and J by 4 bases, and 12 bases separated the two germline ends. The PCR used 60 Vbeta and 13 Jbeta primers. Authors' processing steps: Approximately 11 million of the roughly 77 million unique TCR beta chains counted in a later analysis were shared. Here immunoSEQ multiplex PCR was the method, and the copy in TCRdb shows in-frame clones only, minus some. The V and J calls and clone size come from that table; D and trimming were worked out from the DNA. This table has more than 90,000 clones, around 76% appearing once. For this clone: Its antigen is not known.

The rearrangement uses TRBV19 and TRBJ2-2; possible D gene TRBD2, 6 bases. This TCR was sampled from a man in his forties or fifties in good health and CMV-seropositive. The sequencing sample was made of PBMCs. CDR3 amino acids: CASSMGREATGELFF. The CDR3 DNA reads as TGTGCCAGTAGTATGGGCAGGGAGGCCACCGGGGAGCTGTTTTTT. Based on the CDR3 plus reference TRBV19 and TRBJ2-2, the full variable domain is DGGITQSPKYLFRKEGQNVTLSCEQNLNHDAMYWYRQDPGQGLRLIYYSQIVNDFQKGDIAEGYSVSREKKESFPLTVTSAQKNPTAFYLCASSMGREATGELFFGEGSRLTVL.